This T cell receptor beta chain originates from a study of post-analysis software for immune sequencing data. Study-level results: Roughly 5 TRBV segments occurring more often in patients than controls included TRBV5-6, TRBV5-1 and TRBV20-1.

The table lists this clonotype with a few counts. Antigen specificity is unknown. Libraries were made from TCR beta cDNA, and they carried unique molecular identifiers. One entry per CDR3 protein, called by TCRdb with MiXCR from the PCR reads. The sample holds about 800,000 distinct CDR3 sequences, roughly 30% seen once. The CDR3 length is 18 residues. Germline values: CDR1 MGHRA, CDR2 YSYEKL. The junction had 9 bases not matched to a gene; V was cut back by 0 bases and J by 2 bases. This TCR was recovered from a girl under 18 with multiple sclerosis. The chain recombines TRBV4-1 with TRBJ2-5; TRBD2 matches at 10 bases. What was sequenced was blood. In DNA, the CDR3 is TGCGCCAGCAGCCAAGATTTGGGTACGACTAGCGGGCAAGAGACCCAGTACTTC. The encoded protein is CASSQDLGTTSGQETQYF.